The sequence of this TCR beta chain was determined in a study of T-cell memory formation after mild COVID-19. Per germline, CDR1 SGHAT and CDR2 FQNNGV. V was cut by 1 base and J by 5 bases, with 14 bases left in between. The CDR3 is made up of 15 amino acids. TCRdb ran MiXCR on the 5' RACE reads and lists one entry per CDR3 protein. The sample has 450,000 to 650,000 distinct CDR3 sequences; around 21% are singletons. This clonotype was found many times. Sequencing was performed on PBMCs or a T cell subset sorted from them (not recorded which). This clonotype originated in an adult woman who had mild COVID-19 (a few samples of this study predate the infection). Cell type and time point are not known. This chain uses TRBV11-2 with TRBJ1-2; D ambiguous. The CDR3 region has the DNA TGTGCCAGCAGCTTAGTGGAGGACGGCGGGTATGGCTACACCTTC. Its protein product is CASSLVEDGGYGYTF.